This passage covers 29 T cell receptor beta chains from one sample sequenced in a study of OX40 agonist ivuxolimab in advanced cancers. This table comes from immunoSEQ multiplex PCR, and its TCRdb copy is limited to in-frame clones, with some not included. The sample carries roughly 40,000 clones, approximately 83% recorded once. The material sequenced was CD4+ or CD8+ T cells sorted from blood, taken in a trial of the OX40 agonist ivuxolimab. These TCRs come from an adult with an advanced solid tumor such as melanoma, head and neck, liver or kidney cancer.

This sequence joins TRBV4-3 and TRBJ2-3, with TRBD2 matching 8 bases. This CDR3 has 18 residues. CDR1 and CDR2 from the germline V gene are LGHNA and YSLEER. The trim removed 0 bases at V and 3 bases at J, leaving 11 bases unmatched. CDR3 region: CASSQDLALGGRTDTQYF. CDR3 DNA sequence: TGCGCCAGCAGCCAAGATTTGGCACTGGGCGGGAGGACAGATACGCAGTATTTT.

The rearrangement links TRBV25-1 to TRBJ1-2; D uncertain. Germline V gives CDR1 MGHDK, CDR2 SYGVNS. The CDR3 is 14 residues long. V was cut by 5 bases and J by 8 bases, with 18 bases left in between. As DNA, the CDR3 is TGTGCCAGCAGTCTTCCAGGAGAGGTAGGCGGCTACACCTTC. Its protein is CASSLPGEVGGYTF.

This clone came up a few times. This sequence joins TRBV6-6 and TRBJ2-7, with no clear D. With 4 bases removed from V and 4 bases from J, the gap between germline ends came to 8 bases. The CDR3 length is 12 residues. Germline-derived CDR1 and CDR2 are MNHNY and SVGAGI (reference sequence). As DNA, the CDR3 is TGTGCCAGCAGTTTTTCCACATACGAGCAGTACTTC. Amino acids: CASSFSTYEQYF.

The gene calls are TRBV6-5 and TRBJ2-5; TRBD1 aligns across 8 bases. This CDR3 contains 14 residues. CDR1 and CDR2 from the germline V gene are MNHEY and SVGAGI. J gave up 11 bases and V 5 bases, and 13 bases lay outside the gene matches. The CDR3 protein is CASSPAQGAEEQYF. CDR3 sequence (DNA): TGTGCCAGCAGTCCGGCCCAGGGGGCAGAAGAGCAGTACTTC.

The chain carries TRBV10-3 and TRBJ2-5; 7 bases fit TRBD2. Germline loops: CDR1 ENHRY, CDR2 SYGVKD. The CDR3 length is 15 residues. V lost 6 bases, J lost 5 bases, and 12 bases stayed unmatched. In DNA form, the CDR3 reads TGTGCCATCAGCGACACCCTAACCGGGGGGGAGACCCAGTACTTC. This sequence encodes CAISDTLTGGETQYF.

V is TRBV11-2 and J is TRBJ2-3, with 10 bases matching TRBD2. V trimming: 3 bases; J trimming: 10 bases; junction bases outside the gene matches: 13. The length of the CDR3 is 16 residues. The germline gives CDR1 SGHAT, CDR2 FQNNGV. CDR3 sequence reads: CASSFLGSSGGRAQYF. The CDR3, as DNA: TGTGCCAGCAGCTTTCTGGGATCTAGCGGGGGACGAGCGCAGTATTTT.

In regard to this clone: One junction end disagrees with the germline gene, perhaps due to a read error. The chain carries TRBV7-7 and TRBJ2-7; D unclear. This CDR3 spans 14 amino acids. Germline V gives CDR1 SSHAT, CDR2 FNYEAQ (reference sequence). The CDR3 DNA reads as TGTGCTAGCAGCTTAGATGCAGCCTCCTACGAGCAGTACTTC. The encoded protein is CASSLDAASYEQYF.

This clone was recorded only once. The chain combines TRBV21-1 with TRBJ2-1; the DNA was not compared with TRBD2, the D call given in the table. TRBV21-1 counts as a pseudogene. The CDR3 contains 15 residues. The CDR3 DNA sequence: TGTGCCAGCAGCACAAGGGGGGGAGAGTACAATGAGCAGTTCTTC. Translating it yields CASSTRGGEYNEQFF.

J is TRBJ2-7 and V is TRBV19; 8 bases map to TRBD1. CDR3 length equals 15 residues. Germline V gives CDR1 LNHDA, CDR2 SQIVND (reference sequence). V lost 4 bases and J lost 6; bases outside the gene matches: 11. CDR3 sequence reads: CASSTSGGSTLEQYF. In DNA, the CDR3 is TGTGCCAGTAGTACCTCAGGGGGCTCTACTCTCGAGCAGTACTTC.

The gene calls are TRBV7-2 and TRBJ1-4; unclear D gene. Trimming shortened V by 1 base and J by 5 bases, and 8 bases separated the two germline ends. CDR3 length: 14 residues. The germline V gene has CDR1 SGHTA and CDR2 FQGNSA. CDR3 sequence (DNA): TGTGCCAGCAGCTTAGACAGATACAATGAAAAACTGTTTTTT. Encoded protein: CASSLDRYNEKLFF. Full variable domain (remainder filled in from reference TRBV7-2 and TRBJ1-4): GAGVSQSPSNKVTEKGKDVELRCDPISGHTALYWYRQSLGQGLEFLIYFQGNSAPDKSGLPSDRFSAERTGGSVSTLTIQRTQQEDSAVYLCASSLDRYNEKLFFGSGTQLSVL.

The chain employs TRBV6-5 and TRBJ2-7; D might be TRBD1 (6 bases). The CDR3 sequence is 11 residues long. The germline V gene has CDR1 MNHEY and CDR2 SVGAGI. Between the trimmed V and J ends, which lost 11 bases and 0 bases, there was a span of 8 bases. CDR3 protein: CAGGTSYEQYF. CDR3 nucleotide sequence: TGTGCCGGGGGCACCTCCTACGAGCAGTACTTC.

The sample holds one count of this clone. The chain uses TRBV9 and TRBJ2-2; D tentatively fits TRBD1 or TRBD2 (6 bases each). The CDR3 has 16 residues. Germline V gene lookup returns CDR1 SGDLS and CDR2 YYNGEE. Trimming shortened V by 0 bases and J by 6 bases, and 15 bases separated the two germline ends. The CDR3 nucleotides are TGTGCCAGCAGCGTAGCCAGGGGAGGAGCCGCCGGGGAGCTGTTTTTT. This sequence encodes CASSVARGGAAGELFF.

V and J are TRBV5-1 and TRBJ2-5, with 11 bases identical to TRBD2. Germline CDR1 is SGHRS and CDR2 is YFSETQ. This CDR3 contains 16 residues. V lost 4 bases to trimming and J lost 2 bases; unmatched junction nucleotides: 7. The CDR3 DNA reads TGCGCCAGCAGCCTGCCCTTAGCGGGGGGGCAAGAGACCCAGTACTTC. It yields the protein CASSLPLAGGQETQYF.

The V and J genes are TRBV19 and TRBJ1-6; 8 bases map to TRBD1. The germline V gene encodes CDR1 LNHDA and CDR2 SQIVND (reference sequence). J was trimmed by 6 bases and V by 5 bases; bases with no gene match: 12. The CDR3 consists of 17 residues. Written as DNA, the CDR3 is TGTGCCAGTAGTGCTCGGACAGGGCAACTGATTAATTCACCCCTCCACTTT. The encoded protein is CASSARTGQLINSPLHF.

The gene calls are TRBV14 and TRBJ2-7, with TRBD2 matching 7 bases. The CDR3 covers 15 residues. Germline trimming cut 3 bases from V and 5 bases from J; bases unmatched to any gene: 10. Germline lookup yields CDR1 SGHDN and CDR2 FVKESK. The CDR3 nucleotides read TGTGCCAGCAGCCAGGTGACTAGCTATATGGACGAGCAGTACTTC. Translation gives CASSQVTSYMDEQYF.

The genes are TRBV7-8 and TRBJ2-1, with D perhaps TRBD1 (6 bases). V shed 4 bases and J shed 4 bases, with 17 bases lying between them. The CDR3 consists of 16 residues. Germline V CDR1 and CDR2: SGHVS, FQNEAQ. CDR3 protein: CASSYNQGINYNEQFF. For the CDR3, the DNA is TGTGCCAGCAGCTATAATCAGGGGATAAATTACAATGAGCAGTTCTTC.

The V call is TRBV4-1, the J call TRBJ2-1, with 9 bases fitting TRBD2. The CDR3 length is 17 residues. Germline trimming cut 0 bases from V and 12 bases from J; bases unmatched to any gene: 15. Per the germline V gene, CDR1 is MGHRA and CDR2 is YSYEKL. The CDR3 DNA reads TGCGCCAGCAGCCAAGATTTTGCCCTAGCGGGAAATAGATGGCAGTTCTTC. It codes for CASSQDFALAGNRWQFF.

The chain joins TRBV4-3 to TRBJ2-2; D may be TRBD2 (7 bases). The V end was cut by 1 base, the J end by 7 bases, with 13 bases between. This CDR3 has 15 residues. Germline CDR1 and CDR2: LGHNA and YSLEER. The CDR3 DNA follows: TGCGCCAGCAGCCAAGGGGGGGGCTACGGCGGGGAGCTGTTTTTT. Its translation: CASSQGGGYGGELFF.

This chain connects TRBV6-6 to TRBJ1-2; D perhaps matches TRBD1 (6 bases). Germline loops: CDR1 MNHNY, CDR2 SVGAGI (reference sequence). The CDR3 runs 14 residues. V lost 2 bases and J 2 bases, leaving 9 bases between the germline ends. CDR3 DNA: TGTGCCAGCAGTTACGTCCAGGGGAACTATGGCTACACCTTC. Its protein is CASSYVQGNYGYTF.

This chain joins TRBV21-1 and TRBJ2-7. TRBV21-1 is described as a pseudogene. The CDR3 is 15 residues long. The CDR3 loop is CASTSGGGISYEQYF. The CDR3 nucleotides are TGTGCCAGCACTTCAGGAGGGGGTATCTCCTACGAGCAGTACTTC.

The V gene is TRBV23-1, the J gene TRBJ2-1; weak D call: TRBD2 (5 bases). TRBV23-1 is sorted into the ORF group, with uncertain function. The CDR3 length is 14 residues. The V end lost 4 bases, the J end lost 7 bases, and 14 bases lay between the germline ends. In DNA form, the CDR3 reads TGCGCCAGCAGTCGGGTGGTCCGACTAAATGAGCAGTTCTTC. Its translation: CASSRVVRLNEQFF.

The rearrangement links TRBV19 to TRBJ2-5, with D perhaps TRBD2 (5 bases). Trimming left V 4 bases short and J 2 bases short, with 11 bases between. CDR1 LNHDA and CDR2 SQIVND come from the germline V gene (reference sequence). The CDR3 is 14 amino acids. For the CDR3, the DNA is TGTGCCAGTAGTACCGGACTGGATCAAGAGACCCAGTACTTC. Its protein is CASSTGLDQETQYF.

A single count supports this clone. The chain links TRBV27 to TRBJ2-7, with TRBD1 matching over 8 bases. V was pared by 5 bases and J by 0 bases, with 9 bases of the junction left unmatched. CDR3 length: 16 amino acids. Per germline, CDR1 MNHEY and CDR2 SMNVEV (reference sequence). CDR3: CASSDRDRSFSYEQYF. As DNA, the CDR3 is TGTGCCAGCAGTGACCGGGACAGGTCATTCTCCTACGAGCAGTACTTC.

The rearrangement links TRBV9 to TRBJ2-5; 8 bases agree with TRBD1. This CDR3 spans 15 amino acids. The trim removed 3 bases at V and 3 bases at J, leaving 7 bases unmatched. Germline-derived CDR1 and CDR2 are SGDLS and YYNGEE. The CDR3 here is CASSARPTGEETQYF. Here the CDR3 DNA reads TGTGCCAGCAGCGCCCGACCGACAGGGGAAGAGACCCAGTACTTC.

This chain connects TRBV5-1 to TRBJ1-1; D not resolved. V lost 4 bases and J lost 3, with 19 bases in between. CDR3 size: 16 residues. Germline V gene data show CDR1 as SGHRS and CDR2 as YFSETQ. The CDR3: CASSAILSRLYTEAFF. The CDR3 DNA reads as TGCGCCAGCAGCGCCATATTATCCAGGTTGTACACTGAAGCTTTCTTT. The complete variable domain, with remaining parts taken from reference TRBV5-1 and TRBJ1-1, reads KAGVTQTPRYLIKTRGQQVTLSCSPISGHRSVSWYQQTPGQGLQFLFEYFSETQRNKGNFPGRFSGRQFSNSRSEMNVSTLELGDSALYLCASSAILSRLYTEAFFGQGTRLTVV.

Comments on this clone: This sample includes further DNA sequences coding for the same CDR3. The chain has TRBV18 and TRBJ2-5; D remains ambiguous. Germline CDR1 is KGHSH and CDR2 is LQKENI. V gave up 3 bases and J gave up 0 bases, with 2 bases separating them. The CDR3 totals 12 residues. CDR3 DNA sequence: TGTGCCAGCTCACCTTACCAAGAGACCCAGTACTTC. It specifies CASSPYQETQYF.

The gene calls are TRBV10-2 and TRBJ2-7, with unresolved D. The V and J ends lost 0 bases and 3 bases respectively, with 6 bases between them. CDR3 length: 13 residues. CDR1 and CDR2 from the germline V gene are WSHSY and SAAADI. CDR3 in DNA: TGCGCCAGCAGTGAGTCTTCCTTCTACGAGCAGTACTTC. Encoded protein: CASSESSFYEQYF.

This clone was counted between two and nine times. The chain joins TRBV4-2 to TRBJ2-4; weak D call: TRBD1 (6 bases). V was pared by 0 bases and J by 1 base, with 10 bases between. Germline V gene data show CDR1 as LGHNA and CDR2 as YNFKEQ. The CDR3 runs 16 residues. CDR3 residues: CASSQDWDIAKNIQYF. The CDR3 DNA reads TGTGCCAGCAGCCAAGATTGGGACATCGCCAAAAACATTCAGTACTTC.

V and J are TRBV27 and TRBJ2-7, with 14 bases lining up with TRBD2. The CDR3 loop spans 13 amino acids. The junction had 2 bases not matched to a gene; V was cut back by 7 bases and J by 6 bases. The V gene's germline CDR1 is MNHEY and CDR2 SMNVEV (reference sequence). DNA for the CDR3: TGTGCCAGCACCGGGACTAGCGGGGGCGAGCAGTACTTC. This gives the protein CASTGTSGGEQYF.